The TCR beta chain under discussion was sequenced for a study of blood T cells in healthy people across ages. The V gene's germline CDR1 is MNHEY and CDR2 SMNVEV (reference sequence). V was pared by 5 bases and J by 1 base, with 10 bases between. The length of the CDR3 is 14 residues. A sample-barcoded 5' primer and a J-beta primer mix were used in a second PCR of roughly 7 to 12 cycles. Tags on each cDNA molecule came from a template-switch adaptor with 12 random nucleotides. MiXCR, applied by TCRdb to the 5' RACE reads, yields one record per CDR3 protein. The sample records about 500,000 distinct CDR3 sequences, 24% being singletons. This same sample was also part of a study on T cells of mothers and their children. That study adds: Thymic selection shapes TCR recombination output in related pairs, and it does so similarly in unrelated pairs.

The gene calls are TRBV27 and TRBJ2-3; D is uncertain. This receptor was identified in a boy under 18 in good health. The sample was blood. The CDR3 sequence is CASSPEMGTDTQYF. CDR3 nucleotides: TGTGCCAGCAGTCCCGAGATGGGCACAGATACGCAGTATTTT.